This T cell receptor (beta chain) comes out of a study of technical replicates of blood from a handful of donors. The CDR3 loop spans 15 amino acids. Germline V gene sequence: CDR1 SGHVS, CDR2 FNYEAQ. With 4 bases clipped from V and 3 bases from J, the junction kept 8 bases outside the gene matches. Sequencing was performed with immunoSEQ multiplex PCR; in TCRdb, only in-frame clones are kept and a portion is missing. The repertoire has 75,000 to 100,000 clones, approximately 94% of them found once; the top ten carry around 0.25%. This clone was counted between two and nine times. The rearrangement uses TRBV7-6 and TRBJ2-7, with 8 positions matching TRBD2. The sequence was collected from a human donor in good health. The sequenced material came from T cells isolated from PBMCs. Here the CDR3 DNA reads TGTGCCAGCAGCTCACATTCGGGACTAGGCTACGAGCAGTACTTC. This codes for CASSSHSGLGYEQYF.